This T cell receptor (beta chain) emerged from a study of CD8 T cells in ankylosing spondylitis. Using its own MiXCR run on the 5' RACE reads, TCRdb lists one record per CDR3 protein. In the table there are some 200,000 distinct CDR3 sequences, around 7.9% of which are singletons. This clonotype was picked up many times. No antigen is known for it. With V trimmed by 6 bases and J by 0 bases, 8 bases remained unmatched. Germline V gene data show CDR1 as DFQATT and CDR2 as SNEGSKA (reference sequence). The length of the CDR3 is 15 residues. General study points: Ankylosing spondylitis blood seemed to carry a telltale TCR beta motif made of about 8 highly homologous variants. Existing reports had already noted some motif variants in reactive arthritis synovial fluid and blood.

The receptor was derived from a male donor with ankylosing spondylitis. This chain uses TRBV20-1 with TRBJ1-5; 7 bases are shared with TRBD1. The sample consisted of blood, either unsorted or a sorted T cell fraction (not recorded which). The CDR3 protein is CSANRGTDSNQPQHF. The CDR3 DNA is TGCAGTGCCAACCGGGGGACAGATAGCAATCAGCCCCAGCATTTT.